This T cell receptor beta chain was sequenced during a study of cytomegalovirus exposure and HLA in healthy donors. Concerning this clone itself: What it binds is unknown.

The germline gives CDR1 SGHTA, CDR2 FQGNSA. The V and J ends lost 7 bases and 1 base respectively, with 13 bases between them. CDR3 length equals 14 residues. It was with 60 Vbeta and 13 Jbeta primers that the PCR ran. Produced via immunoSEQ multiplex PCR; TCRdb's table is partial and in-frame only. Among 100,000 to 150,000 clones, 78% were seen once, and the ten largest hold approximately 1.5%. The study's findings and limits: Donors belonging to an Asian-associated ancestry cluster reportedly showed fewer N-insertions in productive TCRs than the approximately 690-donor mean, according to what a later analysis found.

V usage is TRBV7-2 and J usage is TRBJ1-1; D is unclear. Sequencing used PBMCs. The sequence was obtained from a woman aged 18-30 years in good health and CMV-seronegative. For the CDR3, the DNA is TGTGCCAGCACCCCAGCGGAGGGGAACACTGAAGCTTTCTTT. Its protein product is CASTPAEGNTEAFF.